This T cell receptor beta chain was identified during a study of shared clonotypes between healthy human individuals. Looking at the study overall: Donors had three CD4 naive, three CD4 memory, two CD8 naive and one CD8 memory plate apiece.

Deep-level running was used for the assay. In the authors' workflow: Filtering differed, since immunoSEQ gave only junction sequences and no quality scores. Only in-frame clones appear in the TCRdb table, and some are missing; sequencing was by immunoSEQ multiplex PCR. D and trimming were read from the DNA, whereas the V and J calls and clone size are those reported in that table. The table includes hundreds of thousands of clones, 60% to 80% detected once. Trimming cost V 7 bases and J 3 bases, with 14 bases left between them. The germline V gene encodes CDR1 SNHLY and CDR2 FYNNEI. The CDR3 consists of 14 residues. CD4+ cells were split into CD45RA+ naive and CD45RA-negative memory subsets.

The chain combines TRBV2 with TRBJ2-3, with D possibly matching TRBD2 (5 bases). The receptor comes from a woman aged 25 to 39 in good health. Sequenced sample: memory CD4+ T cells sorted from blood. Sample subset: CD45RA-negative fraction. The chain's CDR3 is CASKRETGTDTQYF. CDR3 DNA sequence: TGTGCCAGCAAGAGGGAGACGGGTACAGATACGCAGTATTTT.